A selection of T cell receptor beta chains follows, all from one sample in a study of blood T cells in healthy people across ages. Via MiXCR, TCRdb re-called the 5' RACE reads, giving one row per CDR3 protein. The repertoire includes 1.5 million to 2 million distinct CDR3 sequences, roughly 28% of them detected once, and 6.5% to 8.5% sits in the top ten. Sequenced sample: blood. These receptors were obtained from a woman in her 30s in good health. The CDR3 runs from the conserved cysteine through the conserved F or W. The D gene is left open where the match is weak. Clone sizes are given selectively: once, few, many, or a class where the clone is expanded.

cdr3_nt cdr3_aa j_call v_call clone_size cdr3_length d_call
TGTGCCAGCTCACCACCGGCTAATGAGCAGTTCTTC CASSPPANEQFF TRBJ2-1 TRBV18 many 12 .
TGCAGCGCTAAACAAGTGGCCTTGAACGAGCAGTACTTC CSAKQVALNEQYF TRBJ2-7 TRBV29-1 . 13 .
TGTGCCAGCAGTCCCCAGACTGTCACGGGAGAGCAGTACTTC CASSPQTVTGEQYF TRBJ2-5 TRBV12-3/TRBV12-4 few 14 .
TGTGCCAGCAGCGTAGATAGTGGTGGGGATACGCATTATTTT CASSVDSGGDTHYF TRBJ2-3 TRBV9 . 14 .
TGTGCCAGCAGCCAGGACAGGGCGGAATATGGCTACACCTTC CASSQDRAEYGYTF TRBJ1-2 TRBV11-1 few 14 TRBD1
TGTGCCTGGACCCCCGTTAGGGCCCATGAGCAGTTCTTC CAWTPVRAHEQFF TRBJ2-1 TRBV30 . 13 .
TGCGCCAGCAGCCAAGGACCCAATAGCGGGAGATACGAGCAGTACTTC CASSQGPNSGRYEQYF TRBJ2-7 TRBV4-3 many 16 TRBD2
TGTGCCAGCAGCTTTCGTGGGGCAGGGGGTAATGAGCAGTACTTC CASSFRGAGGNEQYF TRBJ2-7 TRBV5-5 many 15 TRBD1
TGTGCTAGCAGCTTAGGGCCAGTGGGGATCCAAGAGACCCAGTACTTC CASSLGPVGIQETQYF TRBJ2-5 TRBV7-7 . 16 .
TGCAGTGCTCTTCTTGGGGAGGACTATGGCTACACCTTC CSALLGEDYGYTF TRBJ1-2 TRBV20-1 . 13 .
TGTGCCAGCAGCCAAGAGCGGGGGCAGTTCTTC CASSQERGQFF TRBJ2-1 TRBV5-5 . 11 TRBD2
TGTGCCAGCAGCTTAGAAGGGGTTGGAAACACCATATATTTT CASSLEGVGNTIYF TRBJ1-3 TRBV7-9 . 14 .
TGTGCCAGCAGCGCCGCCGGGACAGGGTTATACGAGCAGTACTTC CASSAAGTGLYEQYF TRBJ2-7 TRBV5-5 many 15 TRBD1
TGTGCCAGCAGTCAAGGGACAGGCAGGCTGAACACTGAAGCTTTCTTT CASSQGTGRLNTEAFF TRBJ1-1 TRBV12-3/TRBV12-4 . 16 TRBD1
TGTGCCAGCAGCCCAGCGGGAGTACTTGAGCAGTACTTC CASSPAGVLEQYF TRBJ2-7 TRBV14 . 13 TRBD2
TGCAGCGTTGAGACAGGGTACTCCTACGAGCAGTACTTC CSVETGYSYEQYF TRBJ2-7 TRBV29-1 many 13 TRBD1
TGTGCCTGGACCGGGACTAGCGCTTCTGAGCAGTTCTTC CAWTGTSASEQFF TRBJ2-1 TRBV30 once 13 TRBD2
TGTGCCAGCAGCCCCTGGAGAGAGACCCAGTACTTC CASSPWRETQYF TRBJ2-5 TRBV2 many 12 .
TGTGCCTGGACTAAGTTCTCTGGAAACACCATATATTTT CAWTKFSGNTIYF TRBJ1-3 TRBV30 . 13 .
TGCGCCAGCCTCGACGGGACTACCTCCTACGAGCAGTACTTC CASLDGTTSYEQYF TRBJ2-7 TRBV10-2 many 14 TRBD2
TGTGCCAGCAACTTATCTCACCGGGACACCAACTATGGCTACACCTTC CASNLSHRDTNYGYTF TRBJ1-2 TRBV27 . 16 .
TGCGCCAGCAGCCAGCACTTCTACGAGCAGTACTTC CASSQHFYEQYF TRBJ2-7 TRBV5-1 . 12 .
TGTGCCAGCAGCTTATCGGACAGTACGGTCTCGGAGTTCTTC CASSLSDSTVSEFF TRBJ2-1 TRBV11-1 few 14 .
TGTGCCATCAGGGGAGACAGGGGGGAGACCCAGTACTTC CAIRGDRGETQYF TRBJ2-5 TRBV10-3 many 13 TRBD1
TGTGCCAGCAGCCGAGCGGGACACAGCAATCAGCCCCAGCATTTT CASSRAGHSNQPQHF TRBJ1-5 TRBV6-2/TRBV6-3 . 15 .
TGTGCCAGCAGTGGGCGGCGGGGAGAAGAGACCCAGTACTTC CASSGRRGEETQYF TRBJ2-5 TRBV3-1 . 14 .
TGTGCCAGCAGTTACCAGCGGGGGGGCACAGATACGCAGTATTTT CASSYQRGGTDTQYF TRBJ2-3 TRBV6-5 many 15 TRBD2
TGTGCCAGCAGTGAAGTACTAGCGGGGGGGCTGAATGAGCAGTTCTTC CASSEVLAGGLNEQFF TRBJ2-1 TRBV2 . 16 TRBD2
TGTGCCAGCAGTGAGCGATTGGGTGGCTACACCTTC CASSERLGGYTF TRBJ1-2 TRBV2 few 12 .
TGTGCCAGCAGAGAGGTCACCGGGGAGCTGTTTTTT CASREVTGELFF TRBJ2-2 TRBV7-9 . 12 .
TGCAGTATGTCAACCCGACAGGGGGACTATGGCTACACCTTC CSMSTRQGDYGYTF TRBJ1-2 TRBV20-1 few 14 TRBD1
TGTGCCATCAGTGAGTCGAAGGGAGCGGAGGGCTTTGGGTACAATGAGCAGTTCTTC CAISESKGAEGFGYNEQFF TRBJ2-1 TRBV10-3 few 19 .
TGTGCCAGCAGCTTAGCGGAGGTCGCGAGTCCCCGTGGCTACACCTTC CASSLAEVASPRGYTF TRBJ1-2 TRBV7-9 few 16 .
TGCGCCAGCAGCTTATGGACAGGGGATTCACCCCTCCACTTT CASSLWTGDSPLHF TRBJ1-6 TRBV5-1 few 14 TRBD1
TGTGCCAGCAGATCCTGGACGAATAACTACGAGCAGTACTTC CASRSWTNNYEQYF TRBJ2-7 TRBV28 many 14 .
TGTGCCAGCAGCACAGGGGGGGCAGGCAATCAGCCCCAGCATTTT CASSTGGAGNQPQHF TRBJ1-5 TRBV7-2 . 15 TRBD1
TGCAGTGGCAGGGGGGACTCCTACGAGCAGTACTTC CSGRGDSYEQYF TRBJ2-7 TRBV20-1 many 12 .
TGTGCCAGCAGCTTAGGGCAGAAAAATCAGCCCCAGCATTTT CASSLGQKNQPQHF TRBJ1-5 TRBV5-6 few 14 .
TGTGCCAGCAGCTTAGAGGCGGCAGTAGGCAGTGAGCAGTTCTTC CASSLEAAVGSEQFF TRBJ2-1 TRBV11-2 few 15 .
TGTGCCTGGAGCGCCCGGCTTAAAGAGACCCAGTACTTC CAWSARLKETQYF TRBJ2-5 TRBV30 . 13 .
TGCAGCGTTTGGGACGGCTTGAACACCGGGGAGCTGTTTTTT CSVWDGLNTGELFF TRBJ2-2 TRBV29-1 few 14 .
TGTGCCAGCACTCATGGGCAGGTGGGTCAGCCCCAGCATTTT CASTHGQVGQPQHF TRBJ1-5 TRBV7-9 . 14 .
TGTGCCAGCAGCGTGGATCCTGCCGGGACACCCTATGGCTACACCTTC CASSVDPAGTPYGYTF TRBJ1-2 TRBV2 few 16 .
TGTGCCAGCAGACCCACCGCGGGAGTCCGCCATGAGCAGTTCTTC CASRPTAGVRHEQFF TRBJ2-1 TRBV7-2 few 15 TRBD2
TGCAGTGCGAGAGGACATTCTTCACCCCTCCACTTT CSARGHSSPLHF TRBJ1-6 TRBV20-1 few 12 .
TGTGCCAGCAGTCCACCTTCCACGGGGGCAGATACGCAGTATTTT CASSPPSTGADTQYF TRBJ2-3 TRBV27 few 15 .
TGTGCCAGCAGTACCCGGGACAGGGGCCTTAGCAATCAGCCCCAGCATTTT CASSTRDRGLSNQPQHF TRBJ1-5 TRBV6-1 . 17 TRBD1
TGCAGTGCTAGCGTGCAAGATACGCAGTATTTT CSASVQDTQYF TRBJ2-3 TRBV20-1 many 11 .
TGTGCCAGTAGCACCTCTAGCGGGGGGCGGGGCGAGCAGTACTTC CASSTSSGGRGEQYF TRBJ2-7 TRBV7-9 . 15 TRBD2
TGCGCCAGCACAGCCGGGACAGGCTCCTACAATGAGCAGTTCTTC CASTAGTGSYNEQFF TRBJ2-1 TRBV5-1 . 15 TRBD1
TGCAGTGCTAGTAAACAGGGGGCGCTGGACGAGCAGTACTTC CSASKQGALDEQYF TRBJ2-7 TRBV20-1 . 14 TRBD1
TGCGCCAGCAGCTCTAGTCTGGGGATAAACTATGGCTACACCTTC CASSSSLGINYGYTF TRBJ1-2 TRBV5-1 many 15 .
TGTGTCAGCAGCTTGGCCACTAGCTTGGGCAATGAGCAGTTCTTC CVSSLATSLGNEQFF TRBJ2-1 TRBV5-5 . 15 .
TGTGCCAGCAGCTTAGACAGGGGGCAAGGCGGGGAGCTGTTTTTT CASSLDRGQGGELFF TRBJ2-2 TRBV11-2 . 15 TRBD1
TGTGCCAGCTTGCCGAAGCGGTACCAAGAGACCCAGTACTTC CASLPKRYQETQYF TRBJ2-5 TRBV19 . 14 .
TGCAGTGCTCGGGGGACTAGAAGGGCAGATACGCAGTATTTT CSARGTRRADTQYF TRBJ2-3 TRBV20-1 . 14 TRBD2